This T cell receptor beta chain was found in a study of T cell repertoires in cytomegalovirus infection. About the study: Recently identified HLA-C-restricted and well-studied HLA-B-restricted CMV epitopes were used. Public signatures in TCR beta pointed to CMV infection and matching HLA type.

Whole-study findings and limits: The ex vivo response showed dominance by HLA-C-restricted CMV-specific TCR beta clonotypes. The cumulative frequency of public TCR beta families identified carriers of CMV plus the relevant HLA.

This CDR3 is 13 amino acids long. V shed 2 bases and J shed 4 bases, with 8 bases lying between them. TCRdb reprocessed the reads with MiXCR, giving one entry per CDR3 protein. The sample has under 200,000 distinct CDR3 sequences, about a fifth seen once. As concerns this clonotype: Its target is unknown.

This rearrangement joins TRBV12-3 or TRBV12-4 to TRBJ1-2; TRBD1 might be the D (6 bases). The clonotype was recovered from a human donor in good health (CMV status not recorded). Some clones in this sample may be carry-over from other donors' samples. The sample consisted of CD8+ T cells from cultured PBMCs, taken from culture after CMV antigen stimulation. The CDR3 is CASSLRGGYGYTF. As DNA, the CDR3 is TGTGCCAGCAGTTTAAGGGGGGGCTATGGCTACACCTTC.